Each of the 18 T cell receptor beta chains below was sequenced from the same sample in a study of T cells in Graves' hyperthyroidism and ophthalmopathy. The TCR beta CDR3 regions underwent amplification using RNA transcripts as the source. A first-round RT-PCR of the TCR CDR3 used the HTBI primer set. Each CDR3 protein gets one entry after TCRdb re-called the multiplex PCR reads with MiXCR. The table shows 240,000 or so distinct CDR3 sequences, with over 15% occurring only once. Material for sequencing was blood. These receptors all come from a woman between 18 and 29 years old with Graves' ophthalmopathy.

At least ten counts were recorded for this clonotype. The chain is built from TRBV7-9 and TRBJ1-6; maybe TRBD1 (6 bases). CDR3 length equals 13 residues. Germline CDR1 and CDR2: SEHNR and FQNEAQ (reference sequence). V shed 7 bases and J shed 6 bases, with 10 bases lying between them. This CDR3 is CASTRGANSPLHF. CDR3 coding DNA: TGTGCCAGCACCCGGGGGGCTAATTCACCCCTCCACTTT.

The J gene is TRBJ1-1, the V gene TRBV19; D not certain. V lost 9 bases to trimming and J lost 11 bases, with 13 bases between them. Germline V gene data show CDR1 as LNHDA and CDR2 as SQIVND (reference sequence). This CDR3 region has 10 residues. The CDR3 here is CASRNGEAFF. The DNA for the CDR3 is TGTGCCAGCCGTAATGGGGAGGCTTTCTTT. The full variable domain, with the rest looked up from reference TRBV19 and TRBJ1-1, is DGGITQSPKYLFRKEGQNVTLSCEQNLNHDAMYWYRQDPGQGLRLIYYSQIVNDFQKGDIAEGYSVSREKKESFPLTVTSAQKNPTAFYLCASRNGEAFFGQGTRLTVV.

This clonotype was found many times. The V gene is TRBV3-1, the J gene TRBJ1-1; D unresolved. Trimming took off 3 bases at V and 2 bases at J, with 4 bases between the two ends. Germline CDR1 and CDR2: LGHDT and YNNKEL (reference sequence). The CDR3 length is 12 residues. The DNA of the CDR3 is TGTGCCAGCAGCCATTTAAACACTGAAGCTTTCTTT. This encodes CASSHLNTEAFF.

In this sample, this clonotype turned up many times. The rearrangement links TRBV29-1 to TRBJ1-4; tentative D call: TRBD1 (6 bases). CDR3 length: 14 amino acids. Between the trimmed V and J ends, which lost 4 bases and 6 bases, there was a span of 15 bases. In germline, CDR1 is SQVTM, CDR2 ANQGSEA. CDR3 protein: CSVGLEDSHEKLFF. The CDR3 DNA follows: TGCAGCGTTGGTCTGGAGGACAGCCATGAAAAACTGTTTTTT.

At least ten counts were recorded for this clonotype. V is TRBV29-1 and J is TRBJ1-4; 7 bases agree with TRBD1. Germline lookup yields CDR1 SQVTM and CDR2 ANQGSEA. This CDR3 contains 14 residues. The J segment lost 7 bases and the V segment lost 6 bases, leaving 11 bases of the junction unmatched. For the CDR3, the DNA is TGCAGCGTCGCAACCTCAGGGGGTGGTGAAAAACTGTTTTTT. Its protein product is CSVATSGGGEKLFF.

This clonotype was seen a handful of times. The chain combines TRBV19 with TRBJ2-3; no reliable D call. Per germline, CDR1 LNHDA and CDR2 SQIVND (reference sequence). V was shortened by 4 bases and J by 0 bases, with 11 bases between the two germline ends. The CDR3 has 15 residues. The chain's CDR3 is CASSTGAASTDTQYF. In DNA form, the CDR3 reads TGTGCCAGTAGTACGGGCGCTGCTAGCACAGATACGCAGTATTTT. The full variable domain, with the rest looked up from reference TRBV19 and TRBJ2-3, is DGGITQSPKYLFRKEGQNVTLSCEQNLNHDAMYWYRQDPGQGLRLIYYSQIVNDFQKGDIAEGYSVSREKKESFPLTVTSAQKNPTAFYLCASSTGAASTDTQYFGPGTRLTVL.

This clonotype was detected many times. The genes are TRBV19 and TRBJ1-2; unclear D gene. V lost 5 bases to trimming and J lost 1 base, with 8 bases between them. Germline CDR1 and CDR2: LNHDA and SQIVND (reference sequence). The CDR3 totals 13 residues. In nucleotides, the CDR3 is TGTGCCAGTAGTGTGTGGAGTAACTATGGCTACACCTTC. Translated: CASSVWSNYGYTF.

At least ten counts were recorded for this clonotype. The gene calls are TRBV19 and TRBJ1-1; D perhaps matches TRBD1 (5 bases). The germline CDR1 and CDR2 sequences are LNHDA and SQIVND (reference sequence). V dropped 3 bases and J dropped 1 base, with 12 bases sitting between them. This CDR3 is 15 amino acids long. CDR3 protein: CASSMRAGRNTEAFF. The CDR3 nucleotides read TGTGCCAGTAGTATGCGGGCAGGGAGGAACACTGAAGCTTTCTTT.

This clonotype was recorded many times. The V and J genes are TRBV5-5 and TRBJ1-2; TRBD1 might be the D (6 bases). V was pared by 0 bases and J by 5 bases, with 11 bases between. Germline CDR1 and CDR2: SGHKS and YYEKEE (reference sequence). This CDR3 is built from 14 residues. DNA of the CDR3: TGTGCCAGCAGCTTGGGGGGGGGCAGTTATGGCTACACCTTC. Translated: CASSLGGGSYGYTF.

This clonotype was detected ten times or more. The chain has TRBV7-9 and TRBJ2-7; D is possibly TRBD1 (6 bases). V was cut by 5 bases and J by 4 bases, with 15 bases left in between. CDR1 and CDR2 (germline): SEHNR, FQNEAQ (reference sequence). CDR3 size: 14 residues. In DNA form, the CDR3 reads TGTGCCAGCAGCCCACAGGGAACATTTTACGAGCAGTACTTC. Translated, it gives CASSPQGTFYEQYF.

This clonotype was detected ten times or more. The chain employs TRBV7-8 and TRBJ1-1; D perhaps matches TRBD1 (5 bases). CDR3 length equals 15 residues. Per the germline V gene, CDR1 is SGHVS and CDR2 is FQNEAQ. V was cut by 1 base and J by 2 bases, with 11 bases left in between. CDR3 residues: CASSLGGTGNTEAFF. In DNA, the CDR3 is TGTGCCAGCAGCTTAGGCGGGACGGGCAACACTGAAGCTTTCTTT.

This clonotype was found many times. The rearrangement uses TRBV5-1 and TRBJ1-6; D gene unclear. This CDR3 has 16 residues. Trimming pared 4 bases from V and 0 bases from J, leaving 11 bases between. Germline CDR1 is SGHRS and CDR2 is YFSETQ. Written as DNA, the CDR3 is TGCGCCAGCAGCCCTACCGGGAACTCCTATAATTCACCCCTCCACTTT. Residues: CASSPTGNSYNSPLHF.

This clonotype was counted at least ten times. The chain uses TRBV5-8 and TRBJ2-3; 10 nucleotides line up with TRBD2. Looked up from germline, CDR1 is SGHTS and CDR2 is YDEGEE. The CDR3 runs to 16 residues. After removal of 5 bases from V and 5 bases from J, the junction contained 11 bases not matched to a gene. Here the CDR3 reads CASSSEAGGKVDTQYF. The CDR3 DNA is TGTGCCAGCAGTTCCGAAGCGGGAGGGAAGGTAGATACGCAGTATTTT.

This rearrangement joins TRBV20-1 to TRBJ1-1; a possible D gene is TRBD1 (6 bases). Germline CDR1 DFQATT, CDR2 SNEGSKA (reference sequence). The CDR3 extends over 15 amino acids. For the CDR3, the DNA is TGCAGAGGGGGGGGGGGGGGTAGCCCTGACACTGAAGCTTTCTTT. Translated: CRGGGGGSPDTEAFF.

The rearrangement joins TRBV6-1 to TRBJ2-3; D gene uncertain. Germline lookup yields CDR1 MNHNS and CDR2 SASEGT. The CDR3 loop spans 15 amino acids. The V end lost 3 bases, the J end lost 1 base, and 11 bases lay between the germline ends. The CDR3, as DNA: TGTGCCAGCAGTGAGGCTTTTAAGGGCACAGATACGCAGTATTTT. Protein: CASSEAFKGTDTQYF.

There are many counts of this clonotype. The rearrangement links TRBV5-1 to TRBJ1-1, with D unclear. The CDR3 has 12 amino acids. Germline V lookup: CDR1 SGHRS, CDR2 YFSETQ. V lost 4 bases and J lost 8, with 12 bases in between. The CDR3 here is CASSPGGIEAFF. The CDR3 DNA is TGCGCCAGCAGCCCCGGTGGTATCGAAGCTTTCTTT.

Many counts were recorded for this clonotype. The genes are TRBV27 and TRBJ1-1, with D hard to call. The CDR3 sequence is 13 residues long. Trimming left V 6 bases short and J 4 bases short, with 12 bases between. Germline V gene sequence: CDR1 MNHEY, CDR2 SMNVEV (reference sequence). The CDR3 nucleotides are TGTGCCAGCAGCCAACTAAGGACCACTGAAGCTTTCTTT. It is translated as CASSQLRTTEAFF.

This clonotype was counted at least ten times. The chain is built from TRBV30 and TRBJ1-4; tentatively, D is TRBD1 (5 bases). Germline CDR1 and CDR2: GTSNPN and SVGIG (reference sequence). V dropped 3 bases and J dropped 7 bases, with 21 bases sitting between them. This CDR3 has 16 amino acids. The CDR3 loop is CAWSVKGTGGREKLFF. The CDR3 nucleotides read TGTGCCTGGAGCGTAAAAGGGACCGGCGGTCGTGAAAAACTGTTTTTT.